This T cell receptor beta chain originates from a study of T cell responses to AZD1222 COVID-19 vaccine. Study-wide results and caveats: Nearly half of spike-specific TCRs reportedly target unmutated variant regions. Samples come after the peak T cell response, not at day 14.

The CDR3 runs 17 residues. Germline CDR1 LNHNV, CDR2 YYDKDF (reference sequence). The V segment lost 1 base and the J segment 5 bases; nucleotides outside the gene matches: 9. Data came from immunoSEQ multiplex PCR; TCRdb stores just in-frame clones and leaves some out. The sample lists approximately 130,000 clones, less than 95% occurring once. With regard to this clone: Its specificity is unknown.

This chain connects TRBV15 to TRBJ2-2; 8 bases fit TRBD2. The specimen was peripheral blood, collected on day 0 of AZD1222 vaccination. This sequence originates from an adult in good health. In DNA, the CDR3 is TGTGCCACCAGCAGAGCCGGGAGCGGGAGCCGAACCGGGGAGCTGTTTTTT. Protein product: CATSRAGSGSRTGELFF. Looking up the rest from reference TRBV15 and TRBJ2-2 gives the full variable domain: DAMVIQNPRYQVTQFGKPVTLSCSQTLNHNVMYWYQQKSSQAPKLLFHYYDKDFNNEADTPDNFQSRRPNTSFCFLDIRSPGLGDTAMYLCATSRAGSGSRTGELFFGEGSRLTVL.